This T cell receptor (beta chain) was identified in a study of T cell repertoires in cytomegalovirus infection (dated by TCRdb to between 2019 and 2020). A note on the overall study: Donor HLA type was relevant to the analysis, because carriage of CMV infection together with the matching HLA type was indicated by public TCR beta signatures.

V is shortened by 4 bases, J by 0 bases, and the region joining them spans 5 bases. The CDR3 holds 13 amino acids from the cysteine to the phenylalanine. CDR3 DNA only is kept here, 39 bases in frame from base 1. In the germline V gene (reference sequence), CDR1 corresponds to MNHEY and CDR2 to SMNVEV. For sequencing, an Illumina HiSeq 1500 was employed. TCRdb handled the public reads itself, with Q25 trimming in fastp and clone calling in MiXCR, and kept productive beta chains. Each record represents a unique CDR3 protein, reported with the most common genes and DNA among its rows. A total of 600,000 to 800,000 distinct CDR3 sequences appear in this sample, 24% of them only once. 7.5% to 9% of the sample belongs to the ten largest clones. Summary of the overall study and its limitations: Carriers of CMV infection plus the relevant HLA type were discriminated by the cumulative frequency of public TCR beta family members in the study cohort and in an independent roughly 400-donor cohort. The ex vivo response was dominated by HLA-C-restricted CMV-specific TCR beta clonotypes, which also provided the single most frequent clonotype in two of eight donors.

As concerns this clonotype: Its antigen is not yet known. Base qualities are not provided; no much larger clone lies one nucleotide away.

The chain is assembled from TRBV27 and TRBJ2-3, with the D gene uncertain. The source is a human donor in good health (CMV status not recorded). Some clones in this sample may be carry-over from other donors' samples. The material sequenced was CD8+ T cells from PBMCs. The CDR3 region: CASSWVSTDTQYF. The DNA sequence is given as TGTGCCAGCAGTTGGGTAAGCACAGATACGCAGTATTTT.